A single sample gave rise to the 21 T cell receptor beta chains below, sequenced in a study of beta chain features in type 1 diabetes (dated by TCRdb to 2017 to 2018). The library came from the immunoSEQ multiplex PCR assay. All of the isolated RNA was reverse transcribed with the High Capacity cDNA Reverse Transcription Kit, so expressed TCRB transcripts were sequenced. TCRdb limited this immuneACCESS table to in-frame rearrangements with V and J called. A share of clones is missing; checked studies link under half to unresolved V genes, and the rest is unexplained. The sample yields roughly 330,000 clones; 9.5% to 11% were counted once. About 0.014% of the sample rests with the top ten. Sequencing input: naive CD4+ T cells from blood. The sample's cell subset or site, from its label and the paper: true naive CD4+ T cells. These receptors all come from a woman in her twenties or thirties in good health.

The gene calls are TRBV7-3 and TRBJ2-7; possible D gene TRBD2, 6 bases. The CDR3 length is 12 residues. Trimming pared 2 bases from V and 9 bases from J, leaving 11 bases between. Looked up from germline, CDR1 is SGHTA and CDR2 is FQGTGA. The CDR3 DNA sequence: TGTGCCAGCAGCTTAGGGGCCGGGAGGCAGTACTTC. Translated, it gives CASSLGAGRQYF.

The table lists this clone with a few counts. V usage is TRBV19 and J usage is TRBJ2-3; TRBD1 is a possible D gene (7 bases). CDR1 is LNHDA and CDR2 is SQIVND in the germline V gene (reference sequence). This CDR3 spans 14 amino acids. Trimming removed 5 bases from V and 5 bases from J, with 14 bases in between. For the CDR3, the DNA is TGTGCCAGTAGTCCACGACAGGGAGGAGATACGCAGTATTTT. Translating gives CASSPRQGGDTQYF.

This clone turned up a few times. This rearrangement joins TRBV23-1 to TRBJ2-3, with 12 nucleotides matching TRBD2. TRBV23-1 is reported as an ORF; its role is uncertain. The CDR3 is 15 amino acids. V shed 8 bases and J 2 bases; nucleotides not matched to a gene: 5. As DNA, the CDR3 is TGCGCCAGCTTCCGGACTAGCGGGACCACAGATACGCAGTATTTT. This gives the protein CASFRTSGTTDTQYF.

This chain uses TRBV7-9 with TRBJ1-4; D is unclear. The CDR3 consists of 16 residues. In germline, CDR1 is SEHNR, CDR2 FQNEAQ (reference sequence). Trimming removed 0 bases at V and 2 bases at J, with 10 bases between. The CDR3 reads CASSLAIGRTNEKLFF. CDR3 sequence (DNA): TGTGCCAGCAGCTTAGCTATAGGGAGGACTAATGAAAAACTGTTTTTT.

This clone was recorded a few times. The V call is TRBV6-6, the J call TRBJ2-3; weak D call: TRBD2 (6 bases). Germline lookup yields CDR1 MNHNY and CDR2 SVGAGI (reference sequence). V was trimmed by 6 bases and J by 4 bases, leaving 11 bases between them. CDR3 size: 13 residues. In nucleotides, the CDR3 is TGTGCCAGCAGCCCGGGAGATTCAGATACGCAGTATTTT. Translated: CASSPGDSDTQYF.

The V gene is TRBV15, the J gene TRBJ2-1, with 10 nucleotides matching TRBD1. V dropped 0 bases and J dropped 8; count of bases not matched to a gene: 7. Germline V CDR1 and CDR2: LNHNV, YYDKDF (reference sequence). The CDR3 has 16 residues. CDR3 protein: CATSRDPGQGTDEQFF. The DNA for the CDR3 is TGTGCCACCAGCAGAGATCCGGGACAGGGGACCGATGAGCAGTTCTTC.

The chain links TRBV4-3 to TRBJ2-2; D remains unclear. V dropped 0 bases and J dropped 3 bases, with 17 bases sitting between them. The CDR3 length is 18 residues. Germline assignment: CDR1 LGHNA and CDR2 YSLEER. The CDR3 coding sequence is TGCGCCAGCAGCCAAGATTTAAGGCGTCTAGGAGACACCGGGGAGCTGTTTTTT. It codes for CASSQDLRRLGDTGELFF.

This clone was observed a few times. This chain uses TRBV2 with TRBJ2-1; D not certain. The CDR3 has 12 residues. V was pared by 1 base and J by 8 bases, with 6 bases between. Germline CDR1 and CDR2: SNHLY and FYNNEI. DNA of the CDR3: TGTGCCAGCAGTGAAGTGAGTCATGAGCAGTTCTTC. As protein: CASSEVSHEQFF.

This clone was seen only a few times. CDR3 nucleotides: TGTGCCAGCAGTAGATTGGGGGGACCTCAAGAGACCCAGTACTTC. Protein sequence: CASSRLGGPQETQYF. This rearrangement joins TRBV2 to TRBJ2-5, with a possible D match to TRBD2 (6 bases). The CDR3 is made up of 15 amino acids. Per the germline V gene, CDR1 is SNHLY and CDR2 is FYNNEI. Trimming removed 5 bases at V and 2 bases at J, with 15 bases between.

J is TRBJ2-1 and V is TRBV28; 11 bases map to TRBD1. This CDR3 has 14 amino acids. The junction had 6 bases not matched to a gene; V was cut back by 5 bases and J by 9 bases. Germline CDR1 and CDR2: MDHEN and SYDVKM. CDR3 loop: CASSPRTGGPEQFF. CDR3 bases: TGTGCCAGCAGTCCCCGGACAGGGGGCCCTGAGCAGTTCTTC.

This clone came up a few times. The chain is built from TRBV7-2 and TRBJ2-1; 8 bases fit TRBD2. The CDR3 covers 15 residues. The germline V gene has CDR1 SGHTA and CDR2 FQGNSA. The trim removed 5 bases at V and 6 bases at J, leaving 9 bases unmatched. CDR3 nucleotide sequence: TGTGCCAGCAGCGGACCGGGACTAGGCATCAATGAGCAGTTCTTC. Encoded protein: CASSGPGLGINEQFF. The full variable domain, rest sourced from reference TRBV7-2 and TRBJ2-1, is GAGVSQSPSNKVTEKGKDVELRCDPISGHTALYWYRQSLGQGLEFLIYFQGNSAPDKSGLPSDRFSAERTGGSVSTLTIQRTQQEDSAVYLCASSGPGLGINEQFFGPGTRLTVL.

The rearrangement joins TRBV11-2 to TRBJ1-5; D is perhaps TRBD1 (6 bases). Germline assignment: CDR1 SGHAT and CDR2 FQNNGV. This CDR3 is 13 amino acids long. V shed 5 bases and J shed 4 bases, with 9 bases lying between them. In nucleotides, the CDR3 is TGTGCCAGCAGCCTACAGGGTAATCAGCCCCAGCATTTT. Translated, it gives CASSLQGNQPQHF.

This clone was observed a handful of times. The V call is TRBV5-1, the J call TRBJ1-2; 12 nucleotides agree with TRBD1. From germline, CDR1 is SGHRS and CDR2 YFSETQ. J gave up 7 bases and V 5 bases, and 9 bases lay outside the gene matches. This CDR3 is 15 amino acids long. The CDR3 loop is CASRSGTGGARGYTF. The CDR3 coding sequence is TGCGCCAGCAGATCCGGGACAGGGGGCGCCCGTGGCTACACCTTC.

J is TRBJ2-5 and V is TRBV6-5; D is uncertain. V was shortened by 6 bases and J by 4 bases, with 18 bases between the two germline ends. The CDR3 runs to 15 residues. Germline assignment: CDR1 MNHEY and CDR2 SVGAGI. CDR3 bases: TGTGCCAGCAGACCTGGGCACGCCCCCGCAGAGACCCAGTACTTC. Its translation is CASRPGHAPAETQYF.

V and J are TRBV7-3 and TRBJ2-7; a possible D gene is TRBD2 (6 bases). Germline CDR1 reads SGHTA; CDR2 reads FQGTGA. This CDR3 spans 12 amino acids. Trimming stripped 5 bases from V and 5 bases from J, with 10 bases between. CDR3 loop: CASSQDYDEQYF. The CDR3 nucleotides are TGTGCCAGCAGCCAGGACTACGACGAGCAGTACTTC. The whole variable domain, remainder taken from reference TRBV7-3 and TRBJ2-7, is GAGVSQTPSNKVTEKGKYVELRCDPISGHTALYWYRQSLGQGPEFLIYFQGTGAADDSGLPNDRFFAVRPEGSVSTLKIQRTERGDSAVYLCASSQDYDEQYFGPGTRLTVT.

This clone was picked up a small number of times. The rearrangement joins TRBV28 to TRBJ2-2; TRBD2 agrees at 16 bases. CDR3 length: 20 residues. Germline V gene data show CDR1 as MDHEN and CDR2 as SYDVKM. With 6 bases clipped from V and 7 bases from J, the junction kept 17 bases outside the gene matches. Here the CDR3 reads CASSPTTGTSGRAPLGELFF. The CDR3, as DNA: TGTGCCAGCAGCCCGACTACCGGGACTAGCGGGAGGGCCCCTCTCGGGGAGCTGTTTTTT.

This chain uses TRBV18 with TRBJ2-1; 7 bases align to TRBD2. Germline trimming cut 3 bases from V and 4 bases from J; bases unmatched to any gene: 12. This CDR3 has 17 residues. Germline CDR1 reads KGHSH; CDR2 reads LQKENI. CDR3 loop: CASSPPRLAASYNEQFF. DNA of the CDR3: TGTGCCAGCTCACCCCCGAGACTAGCCGCGTCGTACAATGAGCAGTTCTTC. The whole variable domain, filled in from reference TRBV18 and TRBJ2-1, reads NAGVMQNPRHLVRRRGQEARLRCSPMKGHSHVYWYRQLPEEGLKFMVYLQKENIIDESGMPKERFSAEFPKEGPSILRIQQVVRGDSAAYFCASSPPRLAASYNEQFFGPGTRLTVL.

Only a few counts were recorded for this clone. The chain links TRBV18 to TRBJ2-7; 13 bases are shared with TRBD2. In germline, CDR1 is KGHSH, CDR2 LQKENI. Losses at the gene ends were 3 bases for V and 3 bases for J; bases not matched to a gene: 2. CDR3 length: 15 amino acids. CDR3 in amino acids: CASSPRTSGSYEQYF. Here the CDR3 DNA reads TGTGCCAGCTCACCTCGGACTAGCGGGAGCTACGAGCAGTACTTC.

V and J are TRBV5-1 and TRBJ2-5, with D unresolved. Germline lookup yields CDR1 SGHRS and CDR2 YFSETQ. Between the trimmed V and J ends, which lost 0 bases and 2 bases, there was a span of 5 bases. The CDR3 covers 13 residues. CDR3 in amino acids: CASSLGAQETQYF. In DNA, the CDR3 is TGCGCCAGCAGCTTGGGAGCGCAAGAGACCCAGTACTTC.

V gene TRBV6-5 combines with J gene TRBJ2-5; 10 bases match TRBD1. CDR3 length: 14 residues. V trimming: 6 bases; J trimming: 6 bases; junction bases outside the gene matches: 7. Germline assignment: CDR1 MNHEY and CDR2 SVGAGI. CDR3 residues: CASRAGQGQKTQYF. CDR3 in DNA: TGTGCCAGCAGAGCGGGACAGGGGCAAAAGACCCAGTACTTC.

In DNA, the CDR3 is TGCGCCAGCAGCCAAGATAGGGCACTAGCGGGAGGACGGGGTGAGCAGTTCTTC. This encodes CASSQDRALAGGRGEQFF. The chain employs TRBV4-3 and TRBJ2-1; TRBD2 matches at 12 bases. Germline V gives CDR1 LGHNA, CDR2 YSLEER. The CDR3 is 18 amino acids. The V and J ends lost 0 bases and 9 bases, in that order; junction bases with no gene match: 12.